This T cell receptor (beta chain) was retrieved from a study of blood T cells in healthy people across ages. General study findings and limits: Observed TCR beta diversity showed a strong correlation with the percentage of naive T cells as measured by flow cytometry. Long-lived donors had more naive CD4+ cells and higher diversity than aged donors.

At least 6.5 million PBMCs were isolated per sample. Each sample provided at least 6 micrograms of extracted total RNA. This clonotype was seen just once. Its antigen remains unidentified. A J-beta primer mix and a sample-barcoded 5' primer were used in a second PCR of about 6 to 12 cycles. TCRdb re-called the 5' RACE reads through MiXCR, storing one row per CDR3 protein. The repertoire holds 920,000 or so distinct CDR3 sequences, with roughly 45% as singletons. Germline loops: CDR1 SGHRS, CDR2 YFSETQ. This CDR3 comprises 14 residues. The ends were cut back, 0 bases at V and 2 bases at J, with 8 bases in the middle.

The receptor comes from a woman aged 55-75 years in good health. The chain uses TRBV5-1 and TRBJ1-1; no definite D call. Sequenced material: blood. The CDR3 sequence: CASSLEMGNTEAFF. CDR3 coding DNA: TGCGCCAGCAGCTTGGAGATGGGTAACACTGAAGCTTTCTTT.